These 14 T cell receptor beta chains share one sample of origin, sequenced in a study of long-term antiretroviral therapy in people with HIV. Survey-level resolution applied to immunoSEQ assay v3.0. The method was immunoSEQ multiplex PCR; TCRdb's version includes in-frame clones alone and lacks a portion of them. The table records 15,000 to 20,000 clones, around 88% of them present only once. Sample: unsorted PBMCs, taken more than 2.2 years before starting antiretroviral therapy. Every receptor here comes from a woman aged 25 to 39 with HIV.

This clone came up once. V is TRBV5-6 and J is TRBJ1-2, with D possibly matching TRBD1 (6 bases). The germline CDR1 and CDR2 sequences are SGHDT and YYEEEE. CDR3 size: 15 residues. The germline V and J ends were trimmed by 4 bases and 11 bases, with 24 bases remaining between them. This CDR3 is CASSPQGRASIRYTF. The CDR3 nucleotides read TGTGCCAGCAGCCCCCAGGGGAGGGCCTCGATAAGGTACACCTTC.

This sequence joins TRBV4-1 and TRBJ2-4, with 7 bases matching TRBD1. V shed 4 bases and J 5 bases; nucleotides not matched to a gene: 8. The V gene's germline CDR1 is MGHRA and CDR2 YSYEKL. The CDR3 is 15 amino acids. The CDR3 DNA is TGCGCCAGCAGCCCGTCCGGGACAGTTCAAAACATTCAGTACTTC. The encoded protein is CASSPSGTVQNIQYF.

The chain couples TRBV5-6 to TRBJ2-6, with D possibly TRBD1 on 6 matching bases. The CDR3 has 15 amino acids. Trimming removed 4 bases at V and 4 bases at J, with 12 bases between. Per germline, CDR1 SGHDT and CDR2 YYEEEE. The CDR3 loop reads CASSPPGAGANVLTF. CDR3 DNA: TGTGCCAGCAGCCCACCAGGGGCGGGGGCCAACGTCCTGACTTTC.

The chain combines TRBV18 with TRBJ1-1; no definite D call. Germline assignment: CDR1 KGHSH and CDR2 LQKENI. This CDR3 is built from 13 residues. V was clipped by 1 base and J by 1 base, with 4 bases between them. CDR3 bases: TGTGCCAGCTCACCACTAGAGAACACTGAAGCTTTCTTT. Protein: CASSPLENTEAFF.

In nucleotides, the CDR3 is TGCGCCAGCAGCCAGGGACTAGGGGGGGCAACTAATGAAAAACTGTTTTTT. It codes for CASSQGLGGATNEKLFF. This chain joins TRBV4-3 and TRBJ1-4; D perhaps matches TRBD1 (6 bases). The CDR3 covers 17 residues. In germline, CDR1 is LGHNA, CDR2 YSLEER. Trimming removed 3 bases from V and 0 bases from J, with 14 bases in between.

The chain couples TRBV30 to TRBJ2-7; 8 bases align to TRBD2. The CDR3 has 15 amino acids. The V segment lost 8 bases and the J segment 2 bases; nucleotides outside the gene matches: 14. In germline, CDR1 is GTSNPN, CDR2 SVGIG (reference sequence). This chain's CDR3 is CATSPIAGITYEQYF. The CDR3 DNA is TGTGCCACCAGCCCGATAGCGGGGATAACCTACGAGCAGTACTTC.

This chain connects TRBV28 to TRBJ2-1, with unresolved D. The CDR3 sequence is 16 residues long. Germline-derived CDR1 and CDR2 are MDHEN and SYDVKM. V lost 3 bases and J lost 1, with 13 bases in between. The CDR3 DNA reads as TGTGCCAGCAGTTTGGACGAAAAAGGGTCCTACAATGAGCAGTTCTTC. Its translation: CASSLDEKGSYNEQFF.

The chain recombines TRBV5-1 with TRBJ1-1; 8 nucleotides line up with TRBD1. V lost 5 bases, J lost 1 base, and 4 bases stayed unmatched. Germline V lookup: CDR1 SGHRS, CDR2 YFSETQ. The CDR3 sequence is 14 residues long. The CDR3, as DNA: TGCGCCAGCAGACGTGGACAGGGGAACACTGAAGCTTTCTTT. It is translated as CASRRGQGNTEAFF.

The rearrangement uses TRBV6-6 and TRBJ1-2; TRBD1 aligns across 7 bases. From germline, CDR1 is MNHNY and CDR2 SVGAGI (reference sequence). After removal of 6 bases from V and 3 bases from J, the junction contained 10 bases not matched to a gene. The CDR3 is 15 residues long. The CDR3 region has the DNA TGTGCCAGCAGACGTGACAGGGTAGAGGACTATGGCTACACCTTC. This codes for CASRRDRVEDYGYTF.

The chain's CDR3 is CATSRAGTYTDTQYF. The CDR3 DNA is TGTGCCACCAGCAGAGCGGGGACTTACACAGATACGCAGTATTTT. The J gene is TRBJ2-3, the V gene TRBV15; a possible D gene is TRBD2 (6 bases). V was shortened by 1 base and J by 2 bases, with 10 bases between the two germline ends. This CDR3 comprises 15 residues. Germline V gene lookup returns CDR1 LNHNV and CDR2 YYDKDF (reference sequence).

The chain carries TRBV6-6 and TRBJ1-1; weak D call: TRBD1 (6 bases). V shed 4 bases and J shed 2 bases, with 11 bases lying between them. CDR3 length: 14 amino acids. Germline V lookup: CDR1 MNHNY, CDR2 SVGAGI (reference sequence). The CDR3 loop is CASSFDRSNTEAFF. The CDR3 nucleotides read TGTGCCAGCAGTTTCGACAGGTCCAACACTGAAGCTTTCTTT.

This sequence joins TRBV18 and TRBJ2-3; D not resolved. The V end lost 0 bases, the J end lost 1 base, and 20 bases lay between the germline ends. From germline, CDR1 is KGHSH and CDR2 LQKENI. The CDR3 runs to 19 residues. CDR3 in amino acids: CASSPPGNSANAGTDTQYF. The CDR3 DNA follows: TGTGCCAGCTCACCACCCGGAAATTCGGCCAACGCGGGCACAGATACGCAGTATTTT.

This rearrangement joins TRBV7-2 to TRBJ2-1; 7 positions match TRBD2. Trimming took 5 bases from V and 4 from J; bases not matched to a gene: 8. The CDR3 is 15 amino acids. Germline V gene data show CDR1 as SGHTA and CDR2 as FQGNSA. CDR3 sequence: CASSPSSGGYNEQFF. For the CDR3, the DNA is TGTGCCAGCAGCCCTTCGTCCGGGGGGTACAATGAGCAGTTCTTC.

The V call is TRBV7-2, the J call TRBJ1-2; TRBD1 aligns across 11 bases. This CDR3 has 15 amino acids. Per germline, CDR1 SGHTA and CDR2 FQGNSA. V shed 1 base and J 6 bases; nucleotides not matched to a gene: 4. This CDR3 is CASSLVGTGGHGYTF. For the CDR3, the DNA is TGTGCCAGCAGCTTAGTCGGGACAGGGGGTCATGGCTACACCTTC.